The clone carrying this T cell receptor beta chain has more than one count but fewer than ten. Its antigen is not identified. The junction departs from the called germline gene at one end, perhaps through a read error. As for time point: newly diagnosed GD, antithyroid drugs for less than 3 months. Generation of the TCR library employed RNA extracted from PBMCs. This sample is part of a study of regulatory T cells in long-lasting Graves disease. CDR3 regions were amplified by Arm-PCR using iRepertoire HTBI primers to build TCR beta libraries. Original analysis: Identification of gene segments yielded 60 to 80 TRBV and 13 to 15 TRBJ across samples. TCRdb re-called the multiplex PCR reads through MiXCR, storing one row per CDR3 protein. TCRdb, not the authors, supplied the V and J calls. The sample consists of about 440,000 distinct CDR3 sequences, about 15% of them appearing once. CDR1 is GTSNPN, CDR2 SVGIG, per germline (reference sequence). CDR3 size: 13 residues.

Study-wide results and caveats: Newly diagnosed patients shared about 950 public clonotypes; persistent patients shared a few thousand. Peripheral blood was the sole material, not thyroid tissue.

These same records also appear under a second study, on T cells in Graves' hyperthyroidism and ophthalmopathy. As reported in that work: Diagnosing involved the use of clinical symptoms, serum thyroxine and TRAb, thyroid ultrasound and orbital computed tomography.

Sample: peripheral blood mononuclear cells (PBMCs), taken at new diagnosis, from a patient treated with antithyroid drugs. The chain recombines TRBV30 with TRBJ2-7, with TRBD1 matching 7 bases. The receptor was isolated from a woman between 25 and 40 years old with Graves disease. CDR3 amino acids: CAWNPTGSYKQYF. The CDR3 DNA sequence: TGTGCCTGGAACCCGACAGGGTCCTACAAGCAGTACTTC.